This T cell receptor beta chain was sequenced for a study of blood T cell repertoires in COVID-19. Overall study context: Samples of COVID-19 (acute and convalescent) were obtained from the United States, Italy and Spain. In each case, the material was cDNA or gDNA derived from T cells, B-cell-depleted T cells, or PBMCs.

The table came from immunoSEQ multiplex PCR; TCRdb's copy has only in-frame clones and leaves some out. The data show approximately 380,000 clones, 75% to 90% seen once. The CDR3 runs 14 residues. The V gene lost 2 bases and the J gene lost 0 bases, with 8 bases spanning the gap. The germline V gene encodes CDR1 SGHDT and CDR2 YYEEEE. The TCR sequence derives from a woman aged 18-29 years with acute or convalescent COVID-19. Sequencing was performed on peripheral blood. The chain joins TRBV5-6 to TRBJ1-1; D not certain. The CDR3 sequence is CASSFEKMNTEAFF. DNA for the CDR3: TGTGCCAGCAGCTTCGAGAAGATGAACACTGAAGCTTTCTTT.